This T cell receptor (beta chain) was captured in a study of T cells in Graves' hyperthyroidism and ophthalmopathy. Study at large: Peripheral blood was acquired at first diagnosis, ahead of any therapy whatsoever.

Under 3 months was the duration of disease in ophthalmopathy patients, who also had a Clinical Activity Score of at least 3 and a NOSPECS grade of at least 4. It was uncontrolled infection, other autoimmune disease, pregnancy or lactation that excluded patients. What was amplified from RNA transcripts were TCR beta CDR3 regions. During a first-round RT-PCR of the TCR CDR3, the HTBI primer set was used. TCRdb itself ran the multiplex PCR reads through MiXCR, one entry per CDR3 protein. The data show approximately 570,000 distinct CDR3 sequences, with around 20% seen just once and around 50% held by the top ten. V was shortened by 1 base and J by 9 bases, with 19 bases between the two germline ends. The germline CDR1 and CDR2 sequences are SGHVS and FQNEAQ. There are 16 residues in the CDR3. This clonotype was recorded at least ten times. Its antigen remains unidentified. Study-wide results and limits: Blood also held most thyroid clonotypes expanded beyond 0.001.

V is TRBV7-8 and J is TRBJ2-1, with D unclear. The receptor comes from a man in his forties with Graves' ophthalmopathy. What was sequenced was blood. In DNA, the CDR3 is TGTGCCAGCAGCTTAGGTGGAGCTAGTTCGGCGGCTGAGCAGTTCTTC. Amino acid sequence: CASSLGGASSAAEQFF.